The 17 T cell receptor beta chains below were found in one sample sequenced in a study of CXCR3-negative and CXCR3-positive naive CD8 T cells. With UMI labels, 5' RACE was used to prepare the TRB cDNA libraries. TCRdb reworked the 5' RACE reads into one entry per CDR3 protein, no DNA. This listing includes roughly 80,000 distinct CDR3 sequences. These receptors have no identified antigens. Study conclusions and caveats: TRB CDR3s were more hydrophobic in CXCR3-positive than in CXCR3-negative naive cells.

The sequenced sample was naive CXCR3+ CD8+ T cells from blood. Subset of the sample: CD45RO-CCR7+CD27+CD95- naive CD8+ T cells expressing CXCR3 (TNR3+). These receptors were taken from a human donor in good health. Some clones in this sample may be carry-over from other donors' samples.

This sequence joins TRBV7-6 and TRBJ2-3; the D call from TCRdb, TRBD2, cannot be confirmed without DNA. Germline CDR1 is SGHVS and CDR2 is FNYEAQ. The CDR3 length is 17 residues. CDR3 protein: CASSLPGLTIGTDTQYF.

The rearrangement links TRBV11-3 to TRBJ2-2; TCRdb selects TRBD1, and the lack of DNA leaves this call unchecked. The CDR3 length is 14 residues. Germline V gene data show CDR1 as SGHNT and CDR2 as YENEEA. This CDR3 reads CASTQGASTGELFF. The entire variable domain, with the rest obtained from reference TRBV11-3 and TRBJ2-2, is as follows: EAGVVQSPRYKIIEKKQPVAFWCNPISGHNTLYWYLQNLGQGPELLIRYENEEAVDDSQLPKDRFSAERLKGVDSTLKIQPAELGDSAVYLCASTQGASTGELFFGEGSRLTVL.

V usage is TRBV5-1 and J usage is TRBJ2-7; the TRBD1 assignment by TCRdb is unverifiable without DNA. The CDR3 consists of 14 residues. Germline V gene data show CDR1 as SGHRS and CDR2 as YFSETQ. The CDR3 protein is CASSFKTDAYEQYF.

The CDR3 here is CASNRQGIAHDLNTEAFF. The genes are TRBV6-2 or TRBV6-3 and TRBJ1-1; TCRdb indicates TRBD1, and absent DNA this call remains unverified. This CDR3 region has 18 residues. Germline CDR1 is MNHEY and CDR2 is SVGEGT.

The CDR3 is CASSLGGGSYEQYF. This chain connects TRBV7-8 to TRBJ2-7; TCRdb calls TRBD1, which cannot be checked without DNA. The CDR3 runs to 14 residues. CDR1 is SGHVS, CDR2 FQNEAQ, per germline.

This chain joins TRBV29-1 and TRBJ2-3; TCRdb outputs TRBD1, but without DNA this stays unchecked. The CDR3 is made up of 15 amino acids. Germline V gene data show CDR1 as SQVTM and CDR2 as ANQGSEA. CDR3: CSVESGGWRTDTQYF.

This chain links TRBV15 with TRBJ2-1; the D gene TCRdb calls, TRBD2, cannot be checked with no DNA. The CDR3 loop spans 15 amino acids. CDR1 and CDR2 from the germline V gene are LNHNV and YYDKDF (reference sequence). The CDR3 sequence: CATSRRATAYNEQFF.

V and J are TRBV10-3 and TRBJ1-1. The CDR3 is made up of 12 amino acids. Germline lookup yields CDR1 ENHRY and CDR2 SYGVKD. CDR3 amino acids: CAISAEGTEAFF.

The gene calls are TRBV5-8 and TRBJ2-1; TCRdb's D gene call, TRBD1, goes unchecked for lack of DNA. Germline V CDR1 and CDR2: SGHTS, YDEGEE. The CDR3 has 15 amino acids. The CDR3 reads CASSLSVTAPAIKFF.

The V and J genes are TRBV28 and TRBJ1-6. Germline lookup yields CDR1 MDHEN and CDR2 SYDVKM. The CDR3 runs to 14 residues. The chain's CDR3 is CASSSPDLNSPLHF.

The chain carries TRBV5-6 and TRBJ1-2; TCRdb lists TRBD1, though no DNA is available to test this call. CDR3 length: 12 residues. Looked up from germline, CDR1 is SGHDT and CDR2 is YYEEEE. The CDR3 sequence: CASSLAGEGYTF.

This chain joins TRBV4-1 and TRBJ2-1. The CDR3 length is 12 residues. The germline CDR1 and CDR2 sequences are MGHRA and YSYEKL. The CDR3 spells CASSQEGNEQFF.

The chain is built from TRBV6-4 and TRBJ2-2; as DNA is missing, the TRBD2 call by TCRdb cannot be tested. Germline V CDR1 and CDR2: MRHNA, SNTAGT. The CDR3 spans 14 residues. The CDR3 reads CASSGGADTGELFF.

The chain employs TRBV21-1 and TRBJ2-3; TCRdb picks TRBD2, but there is no DNA to check that call. TRBV21-1 is a known pseudogene. There are 20 residues in the CDR3. The chain's CDR3 is CASSARVTSGRPTFTDTQYF.

The genes are TRBV7-3 and TRBJ2-4; TCRdb outputs TRBD2, but without DNA this stays unchecked. Germline CDR1 is SGHTA and CDR2 is FQGTGA. There are 14 residues in the CDR3. CDR3 protein: CASSLGGGVDIQYF.

The genes are TRBV28 and TRBJ1-5. CDR3 size: 14 residues. Per germline, CDR1 MDHEN and CDR2 SYDVKM. The CDR3 reads CASSFNGFNQPQHF.

The chain uses TRBV6-5 and TRBJ2-5; lacking DNA, the TRBD2 call made by TCRdb goes unchecked. In germline, CDR1 is MNHEY, CDR2 SVGAGI. There are 13 residues in the CDR3. CDR3 sequence reads: CASRVGSEETQYF.